These 19 T cell receptor beta chains came from one sample sequenced in a study of T cell changes during pregnancy in multiple sclerosis. The method was immunoSEQ multiplex PCR; TCRdb's version includes in-frame clones alone and lacks a portion of them. The table has 19,000 or so clones, more than 70% seen once. Source: CD4+ T cells from peripheral blood mononuclear cells, taken in the first trimester of pregnancy. These receptors originate from a female donor in good health, enrolled as a control in a pregnancy study.

This clone has just one count. The chain has TRBV11-3 and TRBJ2-1, with 10 bases matching TRBD1. The CDR3 runs 14 residues. Germline V CDR1 and CDR2: SGHNT, YENEEA. The V segment lost 4 bases and the J segment 7 bases; nucleotides outside the gene matches: 4. CDR3 bases: TGTGCCAGCAGCTCGGGACAGGGGTGGAATGAGCAGTTCTTC. Translating gives CASSSGQGWNEQFF.

The chain carries TRBV30 and TRBJ2-1; 8 positions match TRBD2. The germline gives CDR1 GTSNPN, CDR2 SVGIG (reference sequence). V trimming: 8 bases; J trimming: 7 bases; junction bases outside the gene matches: 10. The CDR3 is made up of 13 amino acids. DNA for the CDR3: TGTGCCCTAAAGCGGGAGTTACTGAATGAGCAGTTCTTC. Residues: CALKRELLNEQFF.

Worth noting for this clone: Being one base from a much bigger clone, this may be a read error. In the same sample, other DNA sequences code for this CDR3. The V gene is TRBV6-5, the J gene TRBJ2-7, with D tentatively TRBD2 (6 bases). Per the germline V gene, CDR1 is MNHEY and CDR2 is SVGAGI. V was cut by 2 bases and J by 0 bases, with 11 bases left in between. The CDR3 has 15 residues. The DNA for the CDR3 is TGTGCCAGCAGTTACGCAGCGGGTCTCTCCTACGAGCAGTACTTC. As protein: CASSYAAGLSYEQYF.

The chain couples TRBV7-2 to TRBJ2-7; 10 bases fit TRBD2. CDR1 is SGHTA and CDR2 is FQGNSA in the germline V gene. The CDR3 contains 16 residues. Trimming cost V 3 bases and J 3 bases; bases outside gene matches: 8. CDR3 nucleotides: TGTGCCAGCAGCTTGGGGTTAACTAGCGGGGACTACGAGCAGTACTTC. Amino acids: CASSLGLTSGDYEQYF.

V and J are TRBV5-6 and TRBJ2-2; unclear D gene. The CDR3 has 16 amino acids. V was pared by 2 bases and J by 3 bases, with 14 bases between. In germline, CDR1 is SGHDT, CDR2 YYEEEE. In DNA, the CDR3 is TGTGCCAGCAGCTTAGGCACGACATCTCACACCGGGGAGCTGTTTTTT. Its protein is CASSLGTTSHTGELFF.

CDR3 region: CASKRLEGASYEQYF. The DNA for the CDR3 is TGTGCCAGCAAGAGGCTTGAGGGGGCTTCCTACGAGCAGTACTTC. The rearrangement links TRBV6-6 to TRBJ2-7; TRBD1 aligns across 7 bases. V gave up 7 bases and J gave up 1 base; unmatched junction bases: 10. Germline CDR1 and CDR2: MNHNY and SVGAGI (reference sequence). This CDR3 has 15 residues.

The table lists this clone with a few counts. V gene TRBV11-3 combines with J gene TRBJ1-1; the D is unclear. This CDR3 comprises 12 residues. The germline V gene encodes CDR1 SGHNT and CDR2 YENEEA. Trimming removed 5 bases at V and 8 bases at J, with 12 bases between. In nucleotides, the CDR3 is TGTGCCAGCAGCCAACGGGGTTTAGAAGCTTTCTTT. It encodes CASSQRGLEAFF.

This clone was seen a few times. The gene calls are TRBV27 and TRBJ1-6; D might be TRBD1 (6 bases). Germline loops: CDR1 MNHEY, CDR2 SMNVEV (reference sequence). This CDR3 has 15 amino acids. V was trimmed by 6 bases and J by 7 bases, leaving 16 bases between them. The CDR3 bases are TGTGCCAGCAGCCCCATAGCGGGGGCAAATTCACCCCTCCACTTT. Residues: CASSPIAGANSPLHF.

This clone rates as medium-sized. V usage is TRBV7-9 and J usage is TRBJ1-1, with D hard to call. Germline CDR1 and CDR2: SEHNR and FQNEAQ (reference sequence). The CDR3 runs to 12 residues. Trimming took 1 base from V and 11 from J, leaving 11 bases between them. DNA for the CDR3: TGTGCCAGCAGCTTAGGCAGGTCCCAGGCTTTCTTT. This codes for CASSLGRSQAFF.

This clone came up once. The rearrangement links TRBV18 to TRBJ1-2; TRBD1 aligns across 9 bases. J gave up 2 bases and V 6 bases, and 7 bases lay outside the gene matches. Germline CDR1 and CDR2: KGHSH and LQKENI. The CDR3 length is 15 residues. The CDR3 loop is CASSPTGGANYGYTF. CDR3 bases: TGTGCCAGCTCGCCCACAGGGGGCGCGAACTATGGCTACACCTTC.

The V call is TRBV29-1, the J call TRBJ2-1; 7 nucleotides line up with TRBD2. Germline lookup yields CDR1 SQVTM and CDR2 ANQGSEA. This CDR3 has 17 amino acids. V lost 7 bases and J lost 0; bases outside the gene matches: 15. The DNA for the CDR3 is TGCAGCGCTGCCCTGGGTAGCGGGTGGAGCTCCTACAATGAGCAGTTCTTC. This codes for CSAALGSGWSSYNEQFF.

This clone occurred a few times. The V call is TRBV27, the J call TRBJ2-2, with TRBD1 matching 9 bases. V was pared by 6 bases and J by 8 bases, with 7 bases of the junction left unmatched. The germline V gene encodes CDR1 MNHEY and CDR2 SMNVEV (reference sequence). This CDR3 has 14 residues. CDR3 nucleotide sequence: TGTGCCAGCAGCCCGGGACAGGGTTTTGGGGAGCTGTTTTTT. It translates to CASSPGQGFGELFF.

The chain links TRBV7-7 to TRBJ2-1; no reliable D call. Germline V gene data show CDR1 as SSHAT and CDR2 as FNYEAQ (reference sequence). The CDR3 spans 13 residues. Trimming stripped 11 bases from V and 3 bases from J, with 14 bases between. The CDR3 DNA reads TGTGCCCTTTCGGAGTACGGCTACAATGAGCAGTTCTTC. As protein: CALSEYGYNEQFF.

V is TRBV6-1 and J is TRBJ1-2; 7 bases line up with TRBD1. The CDR3 is made up of 14 amino acids. Losses at the gene ends were 6 bases for V and 3 bases for J; bases not matched to a gene: 7. Germline lookup yields CDR1 MNHNS and CDR2 SASEGT. CDR3 in DNA: TGTGCCAGCAGCATCGCAGGGGGTGACTATGGCTACACCTTC. Translation gives CASSIAGGDYGYTF.

This chain links TRBV10-3 with TRBJ1-2, with 9 bases fitting TRBD1. The length of the CDR3 is 16 residues. Germline loops: CDR1 ENHRY, CDR2 SYGVKD. Unmatched junction bases numbered 10, after V lost 0 bases and J lost 8 bases. CDR3 bases: TGTGCCATCAGTGAGTCAATCCAGGACAGGGGTGGAGGCTACACCTTC. This gives the protein CAISESIQDRGGGYTF.

J is TRBJ1-1 and V is TRBV18; no clear D gene. Germline CDR1 KGHSH, CDR2 LQKENI. The germline V and J ends were trimmed by 1 base and 1 base, with 10 bases remaining between them. This CDR3 has 15 amino acids. The DNA of the CDR3 is TGTGCCAGCTCACCACTGAACAGAGCGAACACTGAAGCTTTCTTT. Its protein is CASSPLNRANTEAFF.

This sequence joins TRBV25-1 and TRBJ2-7; 7 bases map to TRBD1. Trimming at V came to 5 bases and at J to 6 bases, leaving 7 bases not matched to a gene. The CDR3 has 13 residues. Germline CDR1 and CDR2: MGHDK and SYGVNS. The CDR3 spells CASSRDRVGEQYF. CDR3 DNA: TGTGCCAGCAGTCGAGACAGGGTTGGCGAGCAGTACTTC.

This clone was counted a single time. The V and J genes are TRBV18 and TRBJ2-3, with 7 positions matching TRBD1. With V trimmed by 2 bases and J by 0 bases, 2 bases remained unmatched. CDR1 is KGHSH and CDR2 is LQKENI in the germline V gene. The CDR3 has 15 residues. The CDR3 coding sequence is TGTGCCAGCTCACCAAAGACAGGGAGCACAGATACGCAGTATTTT. Protein product: CASSPKTGSTDTQYF.

In this sample, this clone turned up once. The chain uses TRBV29-1 and TRBJ1-2, with D hard to call. The germline V gene encodes CDR1 SQVTM and CDR2 ANQGSEA. Trimming left V 3 bases short and J 6 bases short, with 5 bases between. The CDR3 consists of 10 residues. CDR3: CSVERDGYTF. For the CDR3, the DNA is TGCAGCGTTGAGAGGGATGGCTACACCTTC.